This T cell receptor (beta chain) was identified in a study of graft-versus-host responses after intestinal transplantation. On the study more broadly: Recipients received multivisceral, liver-intestinal, or isolated intestinal transplants.

Libraries were prepared by immunoSEQ multiplex PCR; TCRdb keeps only in-frame clonotypes and omits some of them. Here the sample spans about 70,000 clones, 94% being singletons. V gave up 6 bases and J gave up 15 bases; unmatched junction bases: 23. This CDR3 comprises 16 residues. Germline V gives CDR1 SGHVS, CDR2 FNYEAQ. Points on this clone: As yet, its antigen is unknown.

The TCR originated in a human donor who received an intestinal transplant. This chain connects TRBV7-6 to TRBJ2-1; 7 nucleotides line up with TRBD2. The sequencing used unstimulated CD8+ T cells sorted from spleen or lymph node cells, collected before intestinal transplant. This CDR3 is CASSHYRLALAAKLFF. CDR3 coding DNA: TGTGCCAGCAGTCACTACCGACTAGCTCTCGCCGCAAAGCTGTTCTTC. The full variable domain, rest sourced from reference TRBV7-6 and TRBJ2-1, is GAGVSQSPRYKVTKRGQDVALRCDPISGHVSLYWYRQALGQGPEFLTYFNYEAQQDKSGLPNDRFSAERPEGSISTLTIQRTEQRDSAMYRCASSHYRLALAAKLFFGPGTRLTVL.